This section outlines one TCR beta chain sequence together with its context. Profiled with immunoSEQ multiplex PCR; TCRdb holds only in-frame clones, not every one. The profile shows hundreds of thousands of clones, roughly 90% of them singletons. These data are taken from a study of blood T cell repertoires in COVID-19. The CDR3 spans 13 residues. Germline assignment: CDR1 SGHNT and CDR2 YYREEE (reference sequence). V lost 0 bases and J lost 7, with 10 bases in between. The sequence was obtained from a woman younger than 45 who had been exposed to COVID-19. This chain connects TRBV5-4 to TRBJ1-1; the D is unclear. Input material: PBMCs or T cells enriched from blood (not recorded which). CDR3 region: CASSLGRTNEAFF. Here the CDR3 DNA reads TGTGCCAGCAGCTTGGGTAGAACTAATGAAGCTTTCTTT.